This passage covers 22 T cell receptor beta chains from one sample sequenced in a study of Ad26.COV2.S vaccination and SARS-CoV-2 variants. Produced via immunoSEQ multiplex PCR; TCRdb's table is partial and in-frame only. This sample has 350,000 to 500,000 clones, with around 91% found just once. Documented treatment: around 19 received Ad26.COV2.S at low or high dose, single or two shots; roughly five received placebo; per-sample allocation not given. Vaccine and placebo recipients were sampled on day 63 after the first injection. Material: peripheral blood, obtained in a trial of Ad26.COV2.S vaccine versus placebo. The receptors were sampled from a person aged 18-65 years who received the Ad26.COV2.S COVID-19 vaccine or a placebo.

CDR3 coding DNA: TGTGCCAGCCACAGGCATAACTATGGCTACACCTTC. It translates to CASHRHNYGYTF. The chain recombines TRBV6-6 with TRBJ1-2; TRBD1 is a possible D gene (5 bases). Germline CDR1 and CDR2: MNHNY and SVGAGI (reference sequence). The CDR3 covers 12 residues. Trimming removed 8 bases at V and 1 base at J, with 8 bases between.

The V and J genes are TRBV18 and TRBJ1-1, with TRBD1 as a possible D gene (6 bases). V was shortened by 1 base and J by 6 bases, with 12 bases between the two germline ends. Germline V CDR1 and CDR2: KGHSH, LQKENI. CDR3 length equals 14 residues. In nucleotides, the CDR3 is TGTGCCAGCTCACCACTTCCGGACAGTTCTGAAGCTTTCTTT. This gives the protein CASSPLPDSSEAFF.

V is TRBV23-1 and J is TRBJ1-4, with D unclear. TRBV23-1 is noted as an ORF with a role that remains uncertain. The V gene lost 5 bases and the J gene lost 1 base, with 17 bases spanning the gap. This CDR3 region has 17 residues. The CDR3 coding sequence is TGCGCCAGCAGTACGGAGGTCTGGCATCGAACTAATGAAAAACTGTTTTTT. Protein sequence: CASSTEVWHRTNEKLFF.

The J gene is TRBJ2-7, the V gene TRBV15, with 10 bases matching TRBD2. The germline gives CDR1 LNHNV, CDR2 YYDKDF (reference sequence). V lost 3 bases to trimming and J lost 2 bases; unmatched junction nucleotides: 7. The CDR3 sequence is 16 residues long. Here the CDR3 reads CATSSPSSGRPYEQYF. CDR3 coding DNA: TGTGCCACCAGCAGCCCTTCTAGCGGGAGACCCTACGAGCAGTACTTC.

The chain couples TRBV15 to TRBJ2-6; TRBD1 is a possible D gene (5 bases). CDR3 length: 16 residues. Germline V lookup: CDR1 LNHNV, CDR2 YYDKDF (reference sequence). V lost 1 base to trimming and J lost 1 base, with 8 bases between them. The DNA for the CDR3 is TGTGCCACCAGCAGAGGCAGGGCTTCTGGGGCCAACGTCCTGACTTTC. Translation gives CATSRGRASGANVLTF.

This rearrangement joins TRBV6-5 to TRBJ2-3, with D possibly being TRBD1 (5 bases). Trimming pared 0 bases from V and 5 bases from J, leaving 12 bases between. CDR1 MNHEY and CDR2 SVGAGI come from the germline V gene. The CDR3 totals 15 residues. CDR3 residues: CASSYSQGRGDTQYF. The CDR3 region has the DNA TGTGCCAGCAGTTACTCCCAGGGAAGGGGAGATACGCAGTATTTT.

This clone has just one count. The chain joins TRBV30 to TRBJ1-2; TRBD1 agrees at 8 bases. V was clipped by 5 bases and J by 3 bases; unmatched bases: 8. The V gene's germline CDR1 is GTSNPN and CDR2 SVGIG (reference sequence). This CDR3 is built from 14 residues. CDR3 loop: CAWAGGSLYYGYTF. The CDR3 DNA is TGTGCCTGGGCAGGGGGCTCACTCTACTATGGCTACACCTTC.

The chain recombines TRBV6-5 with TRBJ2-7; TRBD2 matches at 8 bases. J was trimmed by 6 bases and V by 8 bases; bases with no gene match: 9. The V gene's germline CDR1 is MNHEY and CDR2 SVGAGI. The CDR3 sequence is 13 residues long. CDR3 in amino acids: CASSGTSSREQYF. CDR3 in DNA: TGTGCCAGCTCCGGGACTAGTTCACGCGAGCAGTACTTC.

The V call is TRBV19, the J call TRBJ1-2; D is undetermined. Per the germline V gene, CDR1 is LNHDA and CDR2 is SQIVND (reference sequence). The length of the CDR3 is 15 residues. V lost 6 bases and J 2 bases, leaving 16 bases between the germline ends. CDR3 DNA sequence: TGTGCCAGTAGCCCAAGTCTTGTAGGAAACTATGGCTACACCTTC. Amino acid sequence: CASSPSLVGNYGYTF.

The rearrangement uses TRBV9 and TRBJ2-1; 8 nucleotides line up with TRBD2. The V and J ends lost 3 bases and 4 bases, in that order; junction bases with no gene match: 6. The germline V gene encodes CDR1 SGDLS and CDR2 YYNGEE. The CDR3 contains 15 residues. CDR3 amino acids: CASSELSGGYNEQFF. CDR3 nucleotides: TGTGCCAGCAGCGAATTAAGCGGGGGATACAATGAGCAGTTCTTC.

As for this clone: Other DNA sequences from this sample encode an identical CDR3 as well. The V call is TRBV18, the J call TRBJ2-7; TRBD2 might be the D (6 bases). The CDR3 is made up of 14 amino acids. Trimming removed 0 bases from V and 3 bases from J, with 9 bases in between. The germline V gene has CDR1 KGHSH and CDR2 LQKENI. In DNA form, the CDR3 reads TGTGCCAGCTCACCACCGGGACTGAGCTACGAGCAGTACTTC. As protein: CASSPPGLSYEQYF.

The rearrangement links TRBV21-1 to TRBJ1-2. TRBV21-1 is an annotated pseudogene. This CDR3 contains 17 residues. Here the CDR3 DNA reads TGTGCCAGCAGCAAAGCCTTATGGGGGGCCCCGGTTGGTGGCTACACCTTC. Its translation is CASSKALWGAPVGGYTF.

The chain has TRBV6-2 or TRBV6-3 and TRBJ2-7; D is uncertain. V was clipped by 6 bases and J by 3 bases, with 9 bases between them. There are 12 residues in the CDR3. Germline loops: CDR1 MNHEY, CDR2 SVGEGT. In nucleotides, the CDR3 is TGTGCCAGCAGCCCTACTGACTACGAGCAGTACTTC. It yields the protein CASSPTDYEQYF.

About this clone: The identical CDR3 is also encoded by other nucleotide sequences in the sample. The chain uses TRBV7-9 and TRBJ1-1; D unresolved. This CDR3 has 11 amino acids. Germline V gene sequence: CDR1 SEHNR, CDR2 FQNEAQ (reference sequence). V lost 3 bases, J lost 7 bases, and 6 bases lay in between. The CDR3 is CASSLGSEAFF. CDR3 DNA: TGTGCCAGCAGCTTGGGGAGTGAAGCTTTCTTT.

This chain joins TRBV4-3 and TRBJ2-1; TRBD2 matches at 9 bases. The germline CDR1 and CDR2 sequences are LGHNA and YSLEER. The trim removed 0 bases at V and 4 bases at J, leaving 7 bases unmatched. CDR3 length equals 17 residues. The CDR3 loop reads CASSQDTLAGLYNEQFF. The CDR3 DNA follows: TGCGCCAGCAGCCAAGATACCCTAGCGGGACTTTACAATGAGCAGTTCTTC.

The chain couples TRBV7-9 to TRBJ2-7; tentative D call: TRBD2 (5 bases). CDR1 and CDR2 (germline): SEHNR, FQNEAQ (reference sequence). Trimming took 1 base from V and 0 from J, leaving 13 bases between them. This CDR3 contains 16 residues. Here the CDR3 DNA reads TGTGCCAGCAGCTTAGACGGTCGGGGAAGCTCCTACGAGCAGTACTTC. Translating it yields CASSLDGRGSSYEQYF.

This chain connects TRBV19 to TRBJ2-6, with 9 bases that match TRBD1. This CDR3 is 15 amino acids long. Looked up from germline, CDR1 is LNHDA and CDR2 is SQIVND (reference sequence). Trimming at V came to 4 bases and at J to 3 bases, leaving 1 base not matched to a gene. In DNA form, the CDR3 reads TGTGCCAGTAGTAGGACAGGGGTTGGGGCCAACGTCCTGACTTTC. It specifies CASSRTGVGANVLTF.

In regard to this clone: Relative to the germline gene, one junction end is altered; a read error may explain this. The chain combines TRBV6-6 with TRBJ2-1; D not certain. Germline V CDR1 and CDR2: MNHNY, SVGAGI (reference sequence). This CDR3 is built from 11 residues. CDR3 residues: CASSYRDKSLF. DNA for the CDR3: TGTGCCAGCAGTTACAGGGATAAAAGTCTCTTC.

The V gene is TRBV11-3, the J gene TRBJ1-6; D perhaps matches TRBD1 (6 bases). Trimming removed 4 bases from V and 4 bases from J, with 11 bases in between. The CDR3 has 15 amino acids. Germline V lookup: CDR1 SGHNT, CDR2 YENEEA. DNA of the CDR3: TGTGCCAGCAGCTCAAAGGACAGTTATAATTCACCCCTCCACTTT. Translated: CASSSKDSYNSPLHF.

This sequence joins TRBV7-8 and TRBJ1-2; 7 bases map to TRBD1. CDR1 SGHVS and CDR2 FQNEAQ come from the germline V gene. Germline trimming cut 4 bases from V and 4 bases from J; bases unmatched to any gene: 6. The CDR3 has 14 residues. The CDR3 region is CASSSQTGTYGYTF. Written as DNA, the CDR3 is TGTGCCAGCAGCTCCCAGACAGGGACCTATGGCTACACCTTC. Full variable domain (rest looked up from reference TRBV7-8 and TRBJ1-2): GAGVSQSPRYKVAKRGQDVALRCDPISGHVSLFWYQQALGQGPEFLTYFQNEAQLDKSGLPSDRFFAERPEGSVSTLKIQRTQQEDSAVYLCASSSQTGTYGYTFGSGTRLTVV.

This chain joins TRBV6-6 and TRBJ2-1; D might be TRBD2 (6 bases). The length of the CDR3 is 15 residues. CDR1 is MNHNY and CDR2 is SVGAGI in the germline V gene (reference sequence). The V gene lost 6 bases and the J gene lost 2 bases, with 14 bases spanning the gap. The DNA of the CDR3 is TGTGCCAGCAGCGATTCGGGACTCCCCTACAATGAGCAGTTCTTC. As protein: CASSDSGLPYNEQFF.

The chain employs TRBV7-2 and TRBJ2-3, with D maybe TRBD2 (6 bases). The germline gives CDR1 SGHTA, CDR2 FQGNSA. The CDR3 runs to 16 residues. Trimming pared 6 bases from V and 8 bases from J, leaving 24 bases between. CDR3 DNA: TGTGCCAGCAGTTTAAATTGGGACTTTCTCCAGTTTACGCAGTATTTT. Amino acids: CASSLNWDFLQFTQYF.